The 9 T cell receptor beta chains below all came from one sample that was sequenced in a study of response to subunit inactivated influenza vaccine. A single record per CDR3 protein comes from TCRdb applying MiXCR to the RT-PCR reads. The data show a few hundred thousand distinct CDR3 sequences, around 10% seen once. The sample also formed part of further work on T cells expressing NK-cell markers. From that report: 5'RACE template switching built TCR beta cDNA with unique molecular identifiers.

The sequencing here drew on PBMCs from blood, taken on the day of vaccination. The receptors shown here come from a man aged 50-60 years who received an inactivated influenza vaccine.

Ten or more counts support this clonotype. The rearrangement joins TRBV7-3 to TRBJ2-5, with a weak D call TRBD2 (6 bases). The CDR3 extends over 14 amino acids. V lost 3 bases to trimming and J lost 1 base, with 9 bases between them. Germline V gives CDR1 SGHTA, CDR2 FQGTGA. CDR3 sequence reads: CASSFGLFQETQYF. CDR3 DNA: TGTGCCAGCAGCTTCGGACTATTCCAAGAGACCCAGTACTTC.

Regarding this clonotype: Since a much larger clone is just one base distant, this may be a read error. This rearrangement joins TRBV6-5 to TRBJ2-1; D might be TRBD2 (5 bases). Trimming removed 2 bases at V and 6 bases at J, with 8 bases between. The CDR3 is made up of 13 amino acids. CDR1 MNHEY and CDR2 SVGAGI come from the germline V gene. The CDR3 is CASSYLRGNEQFF. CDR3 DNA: TGTGCCAGCAGTTACCTACGGGGCAATGAGCAGTTCTTC.

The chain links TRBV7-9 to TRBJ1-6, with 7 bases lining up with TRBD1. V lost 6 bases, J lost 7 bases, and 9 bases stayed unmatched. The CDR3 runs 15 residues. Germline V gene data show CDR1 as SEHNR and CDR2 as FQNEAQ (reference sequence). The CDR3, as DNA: TGTGCCAGCAGAGGCCGGGACAGTGACAATTCACCCCTCCACTTT. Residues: CASRGRDSDNSPLHF.

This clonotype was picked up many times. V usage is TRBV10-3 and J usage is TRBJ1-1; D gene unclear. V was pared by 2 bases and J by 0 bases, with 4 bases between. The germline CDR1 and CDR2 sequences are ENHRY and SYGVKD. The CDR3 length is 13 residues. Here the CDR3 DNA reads TGTGCCATCAGTGAGGGTATGAACACTGAAGCTTTCTTT. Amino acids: CAISEGMNTEAFF.

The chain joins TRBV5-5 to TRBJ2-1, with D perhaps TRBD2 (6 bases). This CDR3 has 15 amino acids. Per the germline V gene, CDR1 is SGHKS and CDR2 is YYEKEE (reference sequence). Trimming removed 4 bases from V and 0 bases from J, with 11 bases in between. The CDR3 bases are TGTGCCAGCAGCCAAATAGCGGCCTCCTACAATGAGCAGTTCTTC. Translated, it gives CASSQIAASYNEQFF.

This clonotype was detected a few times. The CDR3 region is CASSLTSGVTDTQYF. In DNA, the CDR3 is TGCGCCAGCAGCTTGACTAGCGGGGTTACTGATACGCAGTATTTT. The chain links TRBV5-1 to TRBJ2-3; 10 bases align to TRBD2. The CDR3 is made up of 15 amino acids. The V gene's germline CDR1 is SGHRS and CDR2 YFSETQ. The trim removed 1 base at V and 6 bases at J, leaving 5 bases unmatched.

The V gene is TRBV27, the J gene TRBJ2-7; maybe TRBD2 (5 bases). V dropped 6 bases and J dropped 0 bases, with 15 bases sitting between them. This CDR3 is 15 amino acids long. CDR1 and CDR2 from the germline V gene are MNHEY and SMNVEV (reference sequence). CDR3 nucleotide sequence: TGTGCCAGCAGCTATAAGACGGGAAACTCCTACGAGCAGTACTTC. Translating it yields CASSYKTGNSYEQYF.

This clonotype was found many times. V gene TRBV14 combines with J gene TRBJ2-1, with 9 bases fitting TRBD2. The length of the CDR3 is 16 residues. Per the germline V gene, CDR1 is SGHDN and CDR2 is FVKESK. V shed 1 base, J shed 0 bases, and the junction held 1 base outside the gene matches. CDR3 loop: CASSQVSGSSYNEQFF. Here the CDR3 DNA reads TGTGCCAGCAGCCAAGTTAGCGGGAGCTCCTACAATGAGCAGTTCTTC.

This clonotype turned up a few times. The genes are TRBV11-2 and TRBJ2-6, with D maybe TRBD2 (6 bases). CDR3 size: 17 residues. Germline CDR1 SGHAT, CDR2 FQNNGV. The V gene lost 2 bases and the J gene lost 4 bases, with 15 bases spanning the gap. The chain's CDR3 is CASSLQTGVTGANVLTF. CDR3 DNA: TGTGCCAGCAGCTTACAAACGGGGGTTACAGGGGCCAACGTCCTGACTTTC. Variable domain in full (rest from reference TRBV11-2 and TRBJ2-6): EAGVAQSPRYKIIEKRQSVAFWCNPISGHATLYWYQQILGQGPKLLIQFQNNGVVDDSQLPKDRFSAERLKGVDSTLKIQPAKLEDSAVYLCASSLQTGVTGANVLTFGAGSRLTVL.